This TCR beta chain stems from a study of CD8 T cells in Susac syndrome (dated by TCRdb to between 2018 and 2021). Notes on the research overall: The study used repertoire sequencing to test whether antigen drove CD8+ T cell activation and differentiation in Susac syndrome.

Peripheral blood CD8+ and CD4+ T cells from healthy donors, Susac syndrome patients and multiple sclerosis patients were profiled by high-throughput TCR beta sequencing. Treatment-naive patients with stable or active relapsing-remitting disease fulfilling revised McDonald criteria were used as multiple sclerosis controls. Bulk CD8+ and CD4+ T cells were purified by magnetic negative isolation, whereas CD8+ TEMRA cells were enriched by FACS. Blood was drawn into EDTA tubes, processed within 24 hours, and PBMCs were isolated by density gradient centrifugation. PBMCs intended for TCR sequencing were cryopreserved in liquid nitrogen and were subsequently thawed in a 37 degrees C water bath. A purity of at least 90% was achieved for sorted or isolated CD4+, CD8+ and CD8+ TEMRA cells. Summary of the overall study and its limitations: The study acknowledged that relatively few individuals were included in the TCR sequencing and HLA analysis.

RNA was extracted with the RNeasy kit and about 0.45 to 1 ug was reverse transcribed using random hexamers. TCR beta CDR3 regions were amplified with the immunoSEQ multiplex PCR assay covering 54 Vbeta and 13 Jbeta segments. PCR amplification bias was corrected by using a synthetic template baseline for primer optimization and computational correction. The study's own analysis went as follows. Reads were assigned to V, D and J genes according to IMGT and analyzed in immunoSEQ Analyzer, with only productive sequences retained. Clonality was calculated as one minus the Shannon entropy normalized by log2 of the number of productive unique sequences. For each patient and control, public and private clones were evaluated among the 100 most prevalent clones. A clone was defined as Susac-specific if it was absent from the healthy and MS cohorts, from roughly 980 published viral clones and from other ImmuneACCESS disease sequences. The raw public reads went through TCRdb reprocessing: fastp at Q25, MiXCR clone calling, in-frame beta chains kept. For every CDR3 protein sequence, its rows merge into one entry that carries the most common genes and DNA. TCRdb, not the original authors, processed these V and J calls. In all, the sample holds a few hundred thousand distinct CDR3 sequences, and 80% to 95% of those were seen once. The top ten clonotypes cover 0.065% to 0.075% of the sample.

The CDR3 holds 14 amino acids from the cysteine to the phenylalanine. The read is trimmed to its CDR3 DNA, 42 bases read in frame from base 1. In the germline V gene, CDR1 corresponds to ENHRY and CDR2 to SYGVKD. The junction carries 10 bases between V and J, which are trimmed by 4 bases and 1 base respectively. Of note for this clonotype: Its antigen has not been determined. It has no much larger one-base neighbor in the sample; base qualities were not kept.

The chain joins TRBV10-3 to TRBJ1-1; perhaps TRBD1 is the D gene, with 5 bases matching. The source of this sequence is a human donor with multiple sclerosis. The sample was CD4+ T cells from PBMCs. The base sequence is TGTGCCATCAGTGTCCAGGGATCGAACACTGAAGCTTTCTTT. Translated, this gives CAISVQGSNTEAFF.